The 27 T cell receptor beta chains below were found in one sample sequenced in a study of T cell responses to AZD1222 COVID-19 vaccine. Clones were sequenced by immunoSEQ multiplex PCR, and TCRdb holds only the in-frame ones, with some missing. The table has just under 150,000 clones, about 92% seen once; the top ten hold around 1.7%. Sequencing used peripheral blood, obtained 28 days after the second AZD1222 dose. These receptors originate from an adult who received the AZD1222 COVID-19 vaccine.

The rearrangement links TRBV18 to TRBJ1-1, with 8 bases fitting TRBD1. The CDR3 runs to 17 residues. Germline V gene sequence: CDR1 KGHSH, CDR2 LQKENI. V shed 4 bases, J shed 0 bases, and the junction held 10 bases outside the gene matches. The chain's CDR3 is CASSRYSGGDMNTEAFF. The CDR3 DNA reads as TGTGCCAGCTCACGATACTCAGGGGGCGACATGAACACTGAAGCTTTCTTT.

The count of this clone is one. The chain joins TRBV28 to TRBJ1-4, with D possibly being TRBD1 (5 bases). The V end was cut by 8 bases, the J end by 8 bases, with 12 bases between. The length of the CDR3 is 12 residues. The germline gives CDR1 MDHEN, CDR2 SYDVKM. CDR3 region: CASGTFSEKLFF. CDR3 in DNA: TGTGCCAGCGGGACGTTCAGCGAAAAACTGTTTTTT.

This rearrangement joins TRBV4-3 to TRBJ2-1; tentatively, D is TRBD1 (5 bases). V gave up 0 bases and J gave up 3 bases, with 12 bases separating them. The CDR3 covers 16 residues. Germline V gives CDR1 LGHNA, CDR2 YSLEER. CDR3 sequence reads: CASSQDPTGDYNEQFF. CDR3 sequence (DNA): TGCGCCAGCAGCCAAGATCCCACAGGAGACTACAATGAGCAGTTCTTC.

This clone occurred a few times. The rearrangement joins TRBV6-1 to TRBJ1-2; D unclear. The CDR3 extends over 15 amino acids. The ends were cut back, 1 base at V and 5 bases at J, with 14 bases in the middle. Germline V lookup: CDR1 MNHNS, CDR2 SASEGT. The CDR3 DNA sequence: TGTGCCAGCAGTGAAGGGCCCACTCCGTTGTATGGCTACACCTTC. Protein: CASSEGPTPLYGYTF.

The V gene is TRBV5-1, the J gene TRBJ2-3; weak D call: TRBD2 (6 bases). This CDR3 region has 13 residues. Trimming shortened V by 2 bases and J by 5 bases, and 9 bases separated the two germline ends. The germline V gene encodes CDR1 SGHRS and CDR2 YFSETQ. This CDR3 is CASSFNSGDTQYF. As DNA, the CDR3 is TGCGCCAGCAGCTTCAATAGCGGAGATACGCAGTATTTT.

The J gene is TRBJ1-2, the V gene TRBV28; 9 bases align to TRBD1. The CDR3 covers 13 residues. Germline CDR1 is MDHEN and CDR2 is SYDVKM. J lost 6 bases, V lost 5 bases, and 4 bases had no gene match. The CDR3 nucleotides read TGTGCCAGCAGTCCCAACAGGGGGCATGGCTACACCTTC. Translating it yields CASSPNRGHGYTF.

This chain's CDR3 is CASRSGQSGNQPQHF. For the CDR3, the DNA is TGTGCCAGCCGTAGTGGCCAGTCCGGCAATCAGCCCCAGCATTTT. The chain employs TRBV27 and TRBJ1-5; D is ambiguous. Trimming took off 8 bases at V and 2 bases at J, with 16 bases between the two ends. The CDR3 runs 15 residues. The germline V gene has CDR1 MNHEY and CDR2 SMNVEV (reference sequence).

This rearrangement joins TRBV19 to TRBJ2-5, with D perhaps TRBD1 or TRBD2 (5 bases each). The CDR3 totals 14 residues. Germline V CDR1 and CDR2: LNHDA, SQIVND (reference sequence). V shed 6 bases and J shed 7 bases, with 18 bases lying between them. DNA for the CDR3: TGTGCCAGTAGAGCCGGGACCGCACAGCGGACCCAGTACTTC. Protein: CASRAGTAQRTQYF.

V and J are TRBV19 and TRBJ2-7; D is uncertain. V shed 5 bases and J shed 4 bases, with 12 bases lying between them. CDR3 length: 13 residues. Per germline, CDR1 LNHDA and CDR2 SQIVND (reference sequence). CDR3 bases: TGTGCCAGTAGTTATGCGGCAACTTACGAGCAGTACTTC. Its protein is CASSYAATYEQYF. Complete variable domain (other parts from reference TRBV19 and TRBJ2-7): DGGITQSPKYLFRKEGQNVTLSCEQNLNHDAMYWYRQDPGQGLRLIYYSQIVNDFQKGDIAEGYSVSREKKESFPLTVTSAQKNPTAFYLCASSYAATYEQYFGPGTRLTVT.

The genes are TRBV27 and TRBJ1-6; D perhaps matches TRBD1 (5 bases). Trimming shortened V by 6 bases and J by 13 bases, and 19 bases separated the two germline ends. Germline V gene sequence: CDR1 MNHEY, CDR2 SMNVEV (reference sequence). The CDR3 length is 14 residues. CDR3 in amino acids: CASSEQEEREPLHF. CDR3 bases: TGTGCCAGCAGCGAACAGGAAGAGAGAGAGCCCCTCCACTTT.

This chain connects TRBV9 to TRBJ2-7; 8 bases agree with TRBD2. CDR3 size: 14 residues. The V and J ends lost 0 bases and 7 bases, in that order; junction bases with no gene match: 6. Germline CDR1 reads SGDLS; CDR2 reads YYNGEE. This CDR3 reads CASSVERETWEQYF. The DNA of the CDR3 is TGTGCCAGCAGCGTAGAGCGGGAGACTTGGGAGCAGTACTTC.

The chain's CDR3 is CASSHTGSSYNSPLHF. Here the CDR3 DNA reads TGTGCCAGCAGCCATACAGGGAGCTCCTATAATTCACCCCTCCACTTT. The chain links TRBV7-9 to TRBJ1-6; possible D gene TRBD1, 6 bases. Germline V lookup: CDR1 SEHNR, CDR2 FQNEAQ (reference sequence). There are 16 residues in the CDR3. Trimming shortened V by 5 bases and J by 0 bases, and 11 bases separated the two germline ends.

The CDR3: CASSFYNEEQFF. The DNA of the CDR3 is TGTGCCAGCAGCTTCTACAATGAAGAGCAGTTCTTC. The chain is built from TRBV9 and TRBJ2-1, with unresolved D. CDR3 size: 12 residues. The germline CDR1 and CDR2 sequences are SGDLS and YYNGEE. Trimming pared 4 bases from V and 10 bases from J, leaving 12 bases between.

The J gene is TRBJ2-5, the V gene TRBV6-2 or TRBV6-3; 11 bases line up with TRBD1. This CDR3 comprises 16 residues. Unmatched junction bases numbered 5, after V lost 0 bases and J lost 5 bases. Germline V gene data show CDR1 as MNHEY and CDR2 as SVGEGT. CDR3 sequence (DNA): TGTGCCAGCAGTTACTCCGGACAGGGGGCATGGGAGACCCAGTACTTC. Translated, it gives CASSYSGQGAWETQYF.

V is TRBV29-1 and J is TRBJ2-3, with 9 bases lining up with TRBD2. Germline loops: CDR1 SQVTM, CDR2 ANQGSEA. J lost 6 bases, V lost 6 bases, and 13 bases had no gene match. The CDR3 runs 15 residues. CDR3 loop: CSVPRVAGARDTQYF. CDR3 in DNA: TGCAGCGTGCCCCGGGTAGCGGGAGCCCGGGATACGCAGTATTTT.

The chain carries TRBV4-3 and TRBJ1-4; D is uncertain. Trimming took off 0 bases at V and 0 bases at J, with 11 bases between the two ends. This CDR3 spans 17 amino acids. CDR1 LGHNA and CDR2 YSLEER come from the germline V gene. The CDR3 spells CASSQDLARTTNEKLFF. In nucleotides, the CDR3 is TGCGCCAGCAGCCAAGATTTAGCCCGAACAACTAATGAAAAACTGTTTTTT.

The V and J genes are TRBV7-8 and TRBJ2-1; 7 nucleotides match TRBD2. The CDR3 loop spans 16 amino acids. Looked up from germline, CDR1 is SGHVS and CDR2 is FQNEAQ. After removal of 0 bases from V and 8 bases from J, the junction contained 10 bases not matched to a gene. CDR3 sequence (DNA): TGTGCCAGCAGCTTAGCGGAGCGGGGACTTGGGGATGAGCAGTTCTTC. Its protein is CASSLAERGLGDEQFF.

This sequence joins TRBV28 and TRBJ1-5; no definite D call. Trimming cost V 1 base and J 4 bases, with 11 bases left between them. The CDR3 extends over 15 amino acids. Germline assignment: CDR1 MDHEN and CDR2 SYDVKM. The CDR3 DNA reads as TGTGCCAGCAGTTTATTCGAAAGAAGGAATCAGCCCCAGCATTTT. Residues: CASSLFERRNQPQHF.

This chain joins TRBV6-2 or TRBV6-3 and TRBJ1-2; D call uncertain. Looked up from germline, CDR1 is MNHEY and CDR2 is SVGEGT. There are 15 residues in the CDR3. V was pared by 4 bases and J by 3 bases, with 15 bases between. CDR3 in DNA: TGTGCCAGCAGTTCCCCGGCGGGTTTCGACTATGGCTACACCTTC. It encodes CASSSPAGFDYGYTF.

In DNA, the CDR3 is TGTGCCAGCAGCGTAGATTCCGCTAACTATGGCTACACCTTC. This codes for CASSVDSANYGYTF. The rearrangement joins TRBV9 to TRBJ1-2; D unclear. CDR3 length: 14 amino acids. Germline V lookup: CDR1 SGDLS, CDR2 YYNGEE. Trimming removed 0 bases at V and 0 bases at J, with 6 bases between.

In this sample, this clone turned up a few times. The chain carries TRBV19 and TRBJ2-7, with 9 bases lining up with TRBD1. After removal of 1 base from V and 3 bases from J, the junction contained 4 bases not matched to a gene. This CDR3 is 15 amino acids long. CDR1 is LNHDA and CDR2 is SQIVND in the germline V gene (reference sequence). The CDR3 is CASSIAGQGIYEQYF. CDR3 DNA sequence: TGTGCCAGTAGTATAGCAGGACAGGGGATCTACGAGCAGTACTTC. The variable domain in full, with the rest retrieved from reference TRBV19 and TRBJ2-7, is DGGITQSPKYLFRKEGQNVTLSCEQNLNHDAMYWYRQDPGQGLRLIYYSQIVNDFQKGDIAEGYSVSREKKESFPLTVTSAQKNPTAFYLCASSIAGQGIYEQYFGPGTRLTVT.

There are a few counts of this clone. The rearrangement links TRBV5-5 to TRBJ1-1; D might be TRBD1 (6 bases). V was trimmed by 0 bases and J by 8 bases, leaving 17 bases between them. This CDR3 has 15 amino acids. Germline CDR1 is SGHKS and CDR2 is YYEKEE (reference sequence). CDR3 region: CASSLDVGASLEAFF. The CDR3 DNA follows: TGTGCCAGCAGCTTGGATGTGGGGGCTAGCCTAGAAGCTTTCTTT.

The V gene is TRBV10-3, the J gene TRBJ2-7; 8 bases line up with TRBD2. Germline-derived CDR1 and CDR2 are ENHRY and SYGVKD. J gave up 5 bases and V 6 bases, and 6 bases lay outside the gene matches. CDR3 length: 13 amino acids. The CDR3 sequence is CAIRSGREDEQYF. Written as DNA, the CDR3 is TGTGCCATCAGGAGCGGGCGGGAGGACGAGCAGTACTTC.

This clone was seen only once. The chain carries TRBV7-9 and TRBJ1-5; weak D call: TRBD1 (6 bases). The CDR3 is 15 residues long. Per the germline V gene, CDR1 is SEHNR and CDR2 is FQNEAQ (reference sequence). The V end was cut by 5 bases, the J end by 5 bases, with 16 bases between. CDR3 loop: CASSAEGGAHQPQHF. CDR3 in DNA: TGTGCCAGCAGCGCCGAAGGGGGGGCCCATCAGCCCCAGCATTTT. The full variable domain, with the rest looked up from reference TRBV7-9 and TRBJ1-5, is DTGVSQNPRHKITKRGQNVTFRCDPISEHNRLYWYRQTLGQGPEFLTYFQNEAQLEKSRLLSDRFSAERPKGSFSTLEIQRTEQGDSAMYLCASSAEGGAHQPQHFGDGTRLSIL.

The rearrangement joins TRBV9 to TRBJ1-3; D possibly corresponds to TRBD1 (6 bases). The CDR3 is 17 amino acids. Trimming removed 0 bases from V and 3 bases from J, with 16 bases in between. Germline CDR1 SGDLS, CDR2 YYNGEE. The CDR3 DNA follows: TGTGCCAGCAGCGTAGAGGTAACAGGGACGGATGGAAACACCATATATTTT. Residues: CASSVEVTGTDGNTIYF.

This chain connects TRBV6-1 to TRBJ1-3; the D is unclear. The CDR3 totals 18 residues. V dropped 2 bases and J dropped 4 bases, with 21 bases sitting between them. Germline CDR1 and CDR2: MNHNS and SASEGT. CDR3 loop: CASSERVDGGMMGNTIYF. The DNA of the CDR3 is TGTGCCAGCAGTGAAAGGGTCGACGGAGGGATGATGGGAAACACCATATATTTT.

The CDR3 DNA reads as TGTGCCAGCAGCTTAGATGGGCCAGCGGGGCTCCCCTGGGCCAAAAACATTCAGTACTTC. Translation gives CASSLDGPAGLPWAKNIQYF. The chain uses TRBV11-3 and TRBJ2-4, with 7 nucleotides matching TRBD2. The V segment lost 0 bases and the J segment 1 base; nucleotides outside the gene matches: 15. The V gene's germline CDR1 is SGHNT and CDR2 YENEEA. The CDR3 runs 20 residues.